One sample yielded the 29 T cell receptor beta chains listed below, sequenced in a study of TIL therapy for anti-PD-1-resistant metastatic lung cancer. The libraries were made with immunoSEQ v3. Assay used: immunoSEQ multiplex PCR; TCRdb lists only in-frame clones, some missing. Of 5,000 to 6,000 clones detected, 64% appear once; the ten largest clones hold about 9.4%. Time point: pre-treatment sample, taken before nivolumab and TIL therapy. Most excised metastases sampled were pleural nodules or supraclavicular lymph nodes. The sample was tumor tissue, taken at baseline. The receptor set was obtained from a man in his sixties or seventies with non-small cell lung cancer.

The CDR3: CASSLGGLGNQPQHF. The CDR3 DNA is TGTGCCAGCAGCTTAGGGGGGTTAGGTAATCAGCCCCAGCATTTT. V gene TRBV7-2 combines with J gene TRBJ1-5, with a weak D call TRBD1 (5 bases). The CDR3 loop spans 15 amino acids. V was cut by 1 base and J by 4 bases, with 11 bases left in between. The germline V gene encodes CDR1 SGHTA and CDR2 FQGNSA.

CDR3 coding DNA: TGTGCCAGCAGCATTAGCGGGAGCAACTCCTACGAGCAGTACTTC. Residues: CASSISGSNSYEQYF. The chain employs TRBV5-4 and TRBJ2-7; 9 bases match TRBD2. V lost 4 bases to trimming and J lost 0 bases; unmatched junction nucleotides: 5. The CDR3 consists of 15 residues. Germline assignment: CDR1 SGHNT and CDR2 YYREEE (reference sequence). The full variable domain, completed using reference TRBV5-4 and TRBJ2-7, is ETGVTQSPTHLIKTRGQQVTLRCSSQSGHNTVSWYQQALGQGPQFIFQYYREEENGRGNFPPRFSGLQFPNYSSELNVNALELDDSALYLCASSISGSNSYEQYFGPGTRLTVT.

V usage is TRBV5-1 and J usage is TRBJ2-5; D gene unclear. Germline CDR1 and CDR2: SGHRS and YFSETQ. Between the trimmed V and J ends, which lost 3 bases and 5 bases, there was a span of 11 bases. The CDR3 totals 13 residues. CDR3 region: CASSWRVGETQYF. In DNA, the CDR3 is TGCGCCAGCAGCTGGAGAGTAGGGGAGACCCAGTACTTC.

V gene TRBV7-6 combines with J gene TRBJ2-7; tentative D call: TRBD2 (7 bases). The CDR3 runs 15 residues. V was pared by 5 bases and J by 7 bases, with 21 bases between. Germline V lookup: CDR1 SGHVS, CDR2 FNYEAQ. CDR3 protein: CASSPEVIGRGEQYF. CDR3 bases: TGTGCCAGCAGCCCCGAAGTGATTGGGAGGGGGGAGCAGTACTTC.

This clone was recorded a few times. The V call is TRBV6-1, the J call TRBJ2-1, with 14 bases identical to TRBD2. Trimming cost V 4 bases and J 9 bases; bases outside gene matches: 2. The CDR3 is 14 amino acids. Per the germline V gene, CDR1 is MNHNS and CDR2 is SASEGT. In nucleotides, the CDR3 is TGTGCCAGCAGTGTGGGACTAGCGGGAGTTGAGCAGTTCTTC. As protein: CASSVGLAGVEQFF.

The chain recombines TRBV6-1 with TRBJ2-3; D might be TRBD1 (6 bases). This CDR3 contains 16 residues. From germline, CDR1 is MNHNS and CDR2 SASEGT. V dropped 4 bases and J dropped 0 bases, with 14 bases sitting between them. CDR3 in DNA: TGTGCCAGCAGTGGAGAGGTGGGGACAAGCACAGATACGCAGTATTTT. Translation: CASSGEVGTSTDTQYF.

This chain connects TRBV25-1 to TRBJ2-5; unclear D gene. CDR3 length equals 16 residues. Germline V CDR1 and CDR2: MGHDK, SYGVNS. The V and J ends lost 1 base and 5 bases respectively, with 17 bases between them. The CDR3 nucleotides read TGTGCCAGCAGTGAATTATTCGGCGGTTTGGCGGAGACCCAGTACTTC. It encodes CASSELFGGLAETQYF.

This chain links TRBV11-2 with TRBJ2-2; D might be TRBD1 or TRBD2, each matching 5 bases. Trimming pared 6 bases from V and 4 bases from J, leaving 12 bases between. Germline CDR1 SGHAT, CDR2 FQNNGV. The length of the CDR3 is 14 residues. In DNA form, the CDR3 reads TGTGCCAGCAGGGGGTCGAGGGGCACCGGGGAGCTGTTTTTT. This codes for CASRGSRGTGELFF. Full variable domain (remainder filled in from reference TRBV11-2 and TRBJ2-2): EAGVAQSPRYKIIEKRQSVAFWCNPISGHATLYWYQQILGQGPKLLIQFQNNGVVDDSQLPKDRFSAERLKGVDSTLKIQPAKLEDSAVYLCASRGSRGTGELFFGEGSRLTVL.

This clone rates as large. The chain recombines TRBV7-6 with TRBJ1-2; D possibly corresponds to TRBD1 (5 bases). This CDR3 has 13 residues. Trimming removed 3 bases at V and 4 bases at J, with 9 bases between. Germline loops: CDR1 SGHVS, CDR2 FNYEAQ. DNA of the CDR3: TGTGCCAGCAGCTTTGTGGGGGGCTATGGCTACACCTTC. Protein sequence: CASSFVGGYGYTF.

This clone was observed a handful of times. V usage is TRBV5-6 and J usage is TRBJ2-1, with 14 nucleotides matching TRBD2. Germline V gives CDR1 SGHDT, CDR2 YYEEEE. CDR3 length: 17 amino acids. Trimming removed 0 bases from V and 8 bases from J; junction bases left unmatched: 7. DNA of the CDR3: TGTGCCAGCAGCTTGGGGACTAGCGGGAGGTTCAGGGATGAGCAGTTCTTC. Its translation: CASSLGTSGRFRDEQFF.

This clone was found a few times. V is TRBV5-6 and J is TRBJ2-2; a weak D match, TRBD1 (6 bases). V lost 0 bases, J lost 6 bases, and 12 bases lay in between. Germline CDR1 and CDR2: SGHDT and YYEEEE. This CDR3 has 15 residues. Written as DNA, the CDR3 is TGTGCCAGCAGCTTGGGAGGGGGTGAAGCCGGGGAGCTGTTTTTT. Protein product: CASSLGGGEAGELFF.

This clone was found a few times. CDR3 sequence: CASSSNRGTGNTIYF. In nucleotides, the CDR3 is TGTGCCAGCAGCTCGAACAGGGGGACTGGAAACACCATATATTTT. V usage is TRBV6-5 and J usage is TRBJ1-3; 8 bases agree with TRBD1. Germline assignment: CDR1 MNHEY and CDR2 SVGAGI. Trimming removed 6 bases from V and 2 bases from J; junction bases left unmatched: 6. The CDR3 totals 15 residues.

This clone was detected once. V is TRBV6-1 and J is TRBJ2-1; D possibly matches TRBD1 or TRBD2 (5 bases each). The CDR3 extends over 16 amino acids. From germline, CDR1 is MNHNS and CDR2 SASEGT. V was cut by 2 bases and J by 8 bases, with 19 bases left in between. This CDR3 reads CASSESFGASRDEQFF. CDR3 nucleotides: TGTGCCAGCAGTGAAAGCTTCGGGGCATCGAGGGATGAGCAGTTCTTC.

CDR3 sequence: CASSLVGFIQYF. As DNA, the CDR3 is TGTGCCAGCAGCTTAGTAGGGTTCATTCAGTACTTC. The chain carries TRBV11-2 and TRBJ2-4; D unresolved. The germline gives CDR1 SGHAT, CDR2 FQNNGV. V gave up 1 base and J gave up 9 bases, with 7 bases separating them. The CDR3 is 12 residues long. The full variable domain, completed using reference TRBV11-2 and TRBJ2-4, is EAGVAQSPRYKIIEKRQSVAFWCNPISGHATLYWYQQILGQGPKLLIQFQNNGVVDDSQLPKDRFSAERLKGVDSTLKIQPAKLEDSAVYLCASSLVGFIQYFGAGTRLSVL.

This chain uses TRBV6-1 with TRBJ2-7; 10 bases fit TRBD1. The junction had 8 bases not matched to a gene; V was cut back by 6 bases and J by 3 bases. Germline CDR1 is MNHNS and CDR2 is SASEGT. The CDR3 extends over 15 amino acids. CDR3 amino acids: CASSQGGDRGYEQYF. The CDR3 DNA reads TGTGCCAGCAGCCAAGGGGGGGACAGGGGCTACGAGCAGTACTTC.

The chain joins TRBV11-1 to TRBJ2-3; 9 bases are a match to TRBD2. The V segment lost 4 bases and the J segment 2 bases; nucleotides outside the gene matches: 7. CDR1 and CDR2 from the germline V gene are SGHAT and FQDESV (reference sequence). The CDR3 is 16 amino acids. DNA for the CDR3: TGTGCCAGCAGCTACAGACTAGCGGTTATCACAGATACGCAGTATTTT. It yields the protein CASSYRLAVITDTQYF.

This clone has more than one count but fewer than ten. The chain has TRBV7-6 and TRBJ1-2, with 7 bases fitting TRBD1. Trimming at V came to 0 bases and at J to 6 bases, leaving 4 bases not matched to a gene. Germline CDR1 is SGHVS and CDR2 is FNYEAQ. The CDR3 runs 14 residues. CDR3 in DNA: TGTGCCAGCAGCTTAGCGGCAGGGGGTCATGGCTACACCTTC. It is translated as CASSLAAGGHGYTF.

The V call is TRBV11-3, the J call TRBJ2-7; 10 bases fit TRBD2. The germline V gene has CDR1 SGHNT and CDR2 YENEEA. CDR3 length equals 17 residues. V lost 4 bases to trimming and J lost 4 bases; unmatched junction nucleotides: 13. The DNA for the CDR3 is TGTGCCAGCAGCTCCAGGACTAGCGGAGAAACCGGATACGAGCAGTACTTC. Protein sequence: CASSSRTSGETGYEQYF.

J is TRBJ2-1 and V is TRBV21-1; the table names TRBD1, a call not compared with the DNA. TRBV21-1 is a documented pseudogene. The CDR3 extends over 12 amino acids. In DNA, the CDR3 is TGTGCCAGCAACCCCCAGGGGCATGAGCAGTTCTTC. Its translation is CASNPQGHEQFF.

This chain uses TRBV27 with TRBJ2-1; tentatively, D is TRBD2 (6 bases). V dropped 5 bases and J dropped 7 bases, with 12 bases sitting between them. CDR1 MNHEY and CDR2 SMNVEV come from the germline V gene (reference sequence). CDR3 length: 13 amino acids. CDR3 loop: CASSPGGLNEQFF. The CDR3 DNA follows: TGTGCCAGCAGTCCCGGAGGGCTTAATGAGCAGTTCTTC.

The gene calls are TRBV18 and TRBJ1-3; no firm D call. Trimming shortened V by 2 bases and J by 0 bases, and 11 bases separated the two germline ends. CDR3 length: 16 residues. Germline-derived CDR1 and CDR2 are KGHSH and LQKENI. The CDR3, as DNA: TGTGCCAGCTCACCAGGGGTCCCTACCTCTGGAAACACCATATATTTT. This sequence encodes CASSPGVPTSGNTIYF.

The chain couples TRBV11-3 to TRBJ2-1; TRBD2 is a possible D gene (5 bases). V was shortened by 1 base and J by 0 bases, with 10 bases between the two germline ends. The CDR3 covers 16 residues. CDR1 is SGHNT, CDR2 YENEEA, per germline. The CDR3 DNA is TGTGCCAGCAGCTTAGTACGGGGAGCCTCCTACAATGAGCAGTTCTTC. It translates to CASSLVRGASYNEQFF.

The V and J genes are TRBV11-1 and TRBJ2-2; tentatively, D is TRBD1 or TRBD2 (7 bases each). CDR3 length: 14 residues. V was shortened by 11 bases and J by 0 bases, with 13 bases between the two germline ends. From germline, CDR1 is SGHAT and CDR2 FQDESV (reference sequence). The CDR3 nucleotides read TGTGCCGGGGGGGACAGACCGAACACCGGGGAGCTGTTTTTT. Its protein product is CAGGDRPNTGELFF.

In DNA form, the CDR3 reads TGTGCCAGCAGTGAACAGGGCGGGGAGCTGTTTTTT. Protein sequence: CASSEQGGELFF. The V call is TRBV2, the J call TRBJ2-2; tentative D call: TRBD1 (5 bases). This CDR3 spans 12 amino acids. Trimming took 2 bases from V and 7 from J, leaving 5 bases between them. Germline CDR1 SNHLY, CDR2 FYNNEI.

For this clone: The sample holds other DNA sequences that translate to the same CDR3. The rearrangement joins TRBV28 to TRBJ1-4; no firm D call. Per the germline V gene, CDR1 is MDHEN and CDR2 is SYDVKM. This CDR3 region has 15 residues. Between the trimmed V and J ends, which lost 4 bases and 0 bases, there was a span of 9 bases. The CDR3 spells CASSSLSTTNEKLFF. The CDR3, as DNA: TGTGCCAGCAGTTCCCTCAGTACAACTAATGAAAAACTGTTTTTT.

This chain links TRBV19 with TRBJ2-6, with unresolved D. CDR1 LNHDA and CDR2 SQIVND come from the germline V gene (reference sequence). V was cut by 3 bases and J by 3 bases, with 9 bases left in between. This CDR3 has 15 amino acids. In nucleotides, the CDR3 is TGTGCCAGTAGTATTCCCGGTTATGGGGCCAACGTCCTGACTTTC. Protein: CASSIPGYGANVLTF.

The V call is TRBV5-6, the J call TRBJ2-1; tentatively, D is TRBD1 (7 bases). V lost 3 bases to trimming and J lost 7 bases, with 17 bases between them. There are 15 residues in the CDR3. CDR1 is SGHDT, CDR2 YYEEEE, per germline. The DNA for the CDR3 is TGTGCCAGCAGCTCTGACAGGGCGGGGACGAATGAGCAGTTCTTC. The encoded protein is CASSSDRAGTNEQFF.

The chain employs TRBV2 and TRBJ2-7; D ambiguous. This CDR3 region has 13 residues. V lost 4 bases to trimming and J lost 3 bases, with 10 bases between them. CDR1 is SNHLY, CDR2 FYNNEI, per germline. This CDR3 reads CASSGVRDYEQYF. The CDR3 DNA follows: TGTGCCAGCAGTGGCGTTAGGGACTACGAGCAGTACTTC.

V is TRBV28 and J is TRBJ2-7; maybe TRBD2 (7 bases). This CDR3 is built from 19 residues. Germline CDR1 and CDR2: MDHEN and SYDVKM. Deletions cut 4 bases from V and 4 bases from J, with 29 bases between. The CDR3 region is CASSSATHWTAQGGYEQYF. CDR3 DNA sequence: TGTGCCAGCAGTTCCGCAACCCACTGGACAGCCCAGGGAGGGTACGAGCAGTACTTC.